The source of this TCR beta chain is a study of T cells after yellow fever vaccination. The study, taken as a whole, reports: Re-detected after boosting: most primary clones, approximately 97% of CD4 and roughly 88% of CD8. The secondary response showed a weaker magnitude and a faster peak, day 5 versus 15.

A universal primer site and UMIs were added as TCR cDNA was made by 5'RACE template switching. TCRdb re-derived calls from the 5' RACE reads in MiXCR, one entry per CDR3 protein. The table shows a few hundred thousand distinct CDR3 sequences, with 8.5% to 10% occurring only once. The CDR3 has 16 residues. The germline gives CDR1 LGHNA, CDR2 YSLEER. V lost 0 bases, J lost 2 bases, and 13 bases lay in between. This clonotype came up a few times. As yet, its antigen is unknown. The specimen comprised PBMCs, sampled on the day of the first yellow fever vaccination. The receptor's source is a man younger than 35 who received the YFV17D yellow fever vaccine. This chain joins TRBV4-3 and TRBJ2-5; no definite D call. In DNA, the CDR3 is TGCGCCAGCAGCCAAGACCCGTACCAGTCACAAGAGACCCAGTACTTC. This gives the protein CASSQDPYQSQETQYF.